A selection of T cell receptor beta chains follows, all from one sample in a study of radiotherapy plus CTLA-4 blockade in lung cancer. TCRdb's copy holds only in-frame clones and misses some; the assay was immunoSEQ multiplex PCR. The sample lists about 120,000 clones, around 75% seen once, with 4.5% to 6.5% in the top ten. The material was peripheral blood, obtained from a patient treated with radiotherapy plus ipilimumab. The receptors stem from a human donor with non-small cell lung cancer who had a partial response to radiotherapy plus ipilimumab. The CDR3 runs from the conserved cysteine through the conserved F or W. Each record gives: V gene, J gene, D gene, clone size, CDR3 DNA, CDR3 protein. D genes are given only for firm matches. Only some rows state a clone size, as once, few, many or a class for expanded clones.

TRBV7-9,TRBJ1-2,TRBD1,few,TGTGCCAGCAGCTTCCCAGGGGGCAATGGCTACACCTTC,CASSFPGGNGYTF
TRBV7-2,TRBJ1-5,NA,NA,TGTGCCAGCAGCTTACGAGCAAATCAGCCCCAGCATTTT,CASSLRANQPQHF
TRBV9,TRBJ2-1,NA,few,TGTGCCAGCAGCGTAAACGGGAGAGTAGGTAATGAGCAGTTCTTC,CASSVNGRVGNEQFF
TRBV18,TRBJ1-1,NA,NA,TGTGCCAGCTCACCACCGACAGGTGGATTGAACACTGAAGCTTTCTTT,CASSPPTGGLNTEAFF
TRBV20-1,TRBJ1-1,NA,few,TGCAGCCCACAGGCTAACACTGAAGCTTTCTTT,CSPQANTEAFF
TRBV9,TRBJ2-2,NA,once,TGTGCCAGCAGCCCACCGGAGGACCCCGCCGGGGAGCTGTTTTTT,CASSPPEDPAGELFF
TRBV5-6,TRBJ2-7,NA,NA,TGTGCCAGCAGTTACGGGGTTTCCTACGAGCAGTACTTC,CASSYGVSYEQYF
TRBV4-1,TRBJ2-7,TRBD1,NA,TGCGCCAGCAGCCAAGAAGGGGGCCAGGGGGCAGCCCCCTCCTACGAGCAGTACTTC,CASSQEGGQGAAPSYEQYF
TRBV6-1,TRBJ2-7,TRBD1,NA,TGTGCCAGCAGTGCACAACAGGGGGTCTACGAGCAGTACTTC,CASSAQQGVYEQYF
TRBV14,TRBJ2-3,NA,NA,TGTGCCAGCAGCCAAGCTGGCCGGCGGAGCACAGATACGCAGTATTTT,CASSQAGRRSTDTQYF
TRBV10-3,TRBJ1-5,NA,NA,TGTGCCATCAGTGACAGGGCAGAAAATCAGCCCCAGCATTTT,CAISDRAENQPQHF
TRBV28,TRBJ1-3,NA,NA,TGTGCCAGCAACGGTTACGGAAACACCATATATTTT,CASNGYGNTIYF
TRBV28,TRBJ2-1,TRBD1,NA,TGTGCCAGCGGCCGGGACAGGGGTTACAATGAGCAGTTCTTC,CASGRDRGYNEQFF
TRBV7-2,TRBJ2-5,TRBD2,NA,TGTGCCAGCAGCTTATATGTAGTTGGCGGGAGAGAAGAGACCCAGTACTTC,CASSLYVVGGREETQYF
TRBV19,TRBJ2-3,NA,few,TGTGCCACCCGACTCACTAGCACAGATACGCAGTATTTT,CATRLTSTDTQYF
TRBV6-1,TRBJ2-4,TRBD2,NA,TGTGCCAGCAGTGGGAGATTGGGGACTAGCGGGACCAAAAACATTCAGTACTTC,CASSGRLGTSGTKNIQYF
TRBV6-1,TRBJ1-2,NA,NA,TGTGCCAGCAGTGAAGCGATGGCAGGGAACTATGGCTACACCTTC,CASSEAMAGNYGYTF
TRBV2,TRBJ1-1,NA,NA,TGTGCCAGCACTAGCCACACTGAAGCTTTCTTT,CASTSHTEAFF
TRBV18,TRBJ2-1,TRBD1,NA,TGTGCCAGCTCACAACGCCCAGGGGCCTGGGTGGTGACAGGGACCTACAATGAGCAGTTCTTC,CASSQRPGAWVVTGTYNEQFF
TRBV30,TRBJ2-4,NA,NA,TGTGCCTGGAGCTTAGAGTCCTTGCCAGCCAAAAACATTCAGTACTTC,CAWSLESLPAKNIQYF
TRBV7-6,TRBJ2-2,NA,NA,TGTGCCTCCCGGAGTGGGAACACCGGGGAGCTGTTTTTT,CASRSGNTGELFF
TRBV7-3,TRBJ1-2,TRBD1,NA,TGTGCCAGCAGCCAAACTGGACAGGGGGCGTTGGGCTACACCTTC,CASSQTGQGALGYTF
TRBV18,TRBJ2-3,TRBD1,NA,TGTGCCAGCTCACCACCAGGGGGCTTAGATACGCAGTATTTT,CASSPPGGLDTQYF
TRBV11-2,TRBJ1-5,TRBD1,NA,TGTGCCAGCAGCTTAGATCTTGCAGGGGGTGGTCAGCCCCAGCATTTT,CASSLDLAGGGQPQHF
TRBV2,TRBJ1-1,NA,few,TGTGCCAGCAGTGTCTATCTTTACGCTGAAGCTTTCTTT,CASSVYLYAEAFF
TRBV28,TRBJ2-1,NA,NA,TGTGCCAGCAGTTTACCCCGGGGTGAGCAGTTCTTC,CASSLPRGEQFF
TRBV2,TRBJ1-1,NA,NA,TGTGCCAGCAGTGATTCGGGGGGGACCTCTGAAGCTTTCTTT,CASSDSGGTSEAFF
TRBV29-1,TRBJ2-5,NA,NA,TGCAGCGTCACTAGTGCAGAGACCCAGTACTTC,CSVTSAETQYF
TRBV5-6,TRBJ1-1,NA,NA,TGTGCCAGCAATCTCTCCGCCACCAGGGTACCCAACACTGAAGCTTTCTTT,CASNLSATRVPNTEAFF
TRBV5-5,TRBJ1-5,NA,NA,TGTGCCAGCAGCCATGGGCAGGGGCTTAATCAGCCCCAGCATTTT,CASSHGQGLNQPQHF
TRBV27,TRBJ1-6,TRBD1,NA,TGTGCCAGCACCAGGACAGGGGCCAATTCACCCCTCCACTTT,CASTRTGANSPLHF
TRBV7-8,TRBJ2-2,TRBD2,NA,TGTGCCAGCAGTTGGCTTAGCGGGAGCTCTGCTGGGGAGCTGTTTTTT,CASSWLSGSSAGELFF
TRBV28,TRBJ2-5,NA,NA,TGTGCCAGCGGGCAGAATGCCAGGGAAAGTAGGGAGACCCAGTACTTC,CASGQNARESRETQYF
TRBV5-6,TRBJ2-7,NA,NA,TGTGCCAGCAGCTTCAGACAAGCCTACGAGCAGTACTTC,CASSFRQAYEQYF
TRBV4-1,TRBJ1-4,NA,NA,TGCGCCAGCAGCCAACCGCGGGGCGCTAATGAAAAACTGTTTTTT,CASSQPRGANEKLFF
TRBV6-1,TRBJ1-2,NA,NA,TGTGCCAGCAGTGAAAGGAACAGGGCGAACTATGGCTACACCTTC,CASSERNRANYGYTF
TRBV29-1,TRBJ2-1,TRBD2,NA,TGCAGCGCTGGGGACTATCCGCTTCGGAATGAGCAGTTCTTC,CSAGDYPLRNEQFF
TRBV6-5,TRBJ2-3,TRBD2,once,TGTGCCAGCAGTTATGTGGCGGGAGTCAGCACAGATACGCAGTATTTT,CASSYVAGVSTDTQYF
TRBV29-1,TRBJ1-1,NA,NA,TGCAGCGTCCCCGGGGGAACGGGCACTGAAGCTTTCTTT,CSVPGGTGTEAFF
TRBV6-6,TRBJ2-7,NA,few,TGTGCCACCAAACTAGGCGACGAGCAGTACTTC,CATKLGDEQYF
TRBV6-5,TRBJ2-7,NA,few,TGTGCCAGCAGTTACGGTAGAGGTGTGCGGGAGCAGTACTTC,CASSYGRGVREQYF
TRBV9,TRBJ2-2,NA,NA,TGTGCCAGCAGCGTAGGGGGACACATGAACACCGGGGAGCTGTTTTTT,CASSVGGHMNTGELFF
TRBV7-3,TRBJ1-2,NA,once,TGTGCCAGCAACTTATCTGCAGGAAACTATGGCTACACCTTC,CASNLSAGNYGYTF
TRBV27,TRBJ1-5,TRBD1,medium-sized,TGTGCCAGCAGTGAAGTGACAGGGGGAAGGCAGCCCCAGCATTTT,CASSEVTGGRQPQHF
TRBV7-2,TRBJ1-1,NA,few,TGTGCCAGCAGTCGTCAGGGCGCAGCTTTCTTT,CASSRQGAAFF
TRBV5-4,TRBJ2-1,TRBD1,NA,TGTGCCAGCAGCTTGTCTAGGGGACAGGGGCGAAATGAGCAGTTCTTC,CASSLSRGQGRNEQFF
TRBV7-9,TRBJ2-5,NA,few,TGTGCCAGCAGCTTGAGCGGCGCCATACAAGAGACCCAGTACTTC,CASSLSGAIQETQYF
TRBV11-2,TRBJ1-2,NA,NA,TGTGCCAGCAGCTTAGACGGGGGACTCTATGGCTACACCTTC,CASSLDGGLYGYTF
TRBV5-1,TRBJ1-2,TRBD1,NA,TGCGCCAGCAGCCCCGCCGGGACAGAGACTAACTATGGCTACACCTTC,CASSPAGTETNYGYTF
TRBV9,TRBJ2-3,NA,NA,TGTGCCAGCAGCGTAGCTGGGTTCCGGGGCACAGATACGCAGTATTTT,CASSVAGFRGTDTQYF
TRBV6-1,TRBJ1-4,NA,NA,TGTGCCAGCAGGACGGACAGCTTGATTAGCGAACTGTTTTTT,CASRTDSLISELFF
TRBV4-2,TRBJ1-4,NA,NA,TGTGCCAGCAGCCAGAGGGATACAGGGTCGGATGAAAAACTGTTTTTT,CASSQRDTGSDEKLFF